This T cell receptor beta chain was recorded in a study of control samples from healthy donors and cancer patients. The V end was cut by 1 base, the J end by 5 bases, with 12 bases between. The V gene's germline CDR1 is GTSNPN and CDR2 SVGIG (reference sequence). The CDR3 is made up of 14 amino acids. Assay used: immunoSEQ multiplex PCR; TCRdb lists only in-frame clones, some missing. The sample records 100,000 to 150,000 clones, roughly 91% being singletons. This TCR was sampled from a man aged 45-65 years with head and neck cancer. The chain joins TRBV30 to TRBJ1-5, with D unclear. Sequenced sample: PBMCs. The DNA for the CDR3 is TGTGCCTGGAGTGCTATGGGCGCCTATCAGCCCCAGCATTTT. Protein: CAWSAMGAYQPQHF. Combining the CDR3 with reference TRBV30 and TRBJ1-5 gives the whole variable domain SQTIHQWPATLVQPVGSPLSLECTVEGTSNPNLYWYRQAAGRGLQLLFYSVGIGQISSEVPQNLSASRPQDRQFILSSKKLLLSDSGFYLCAWSAMGAYQPQHFGDGTRLSIL.